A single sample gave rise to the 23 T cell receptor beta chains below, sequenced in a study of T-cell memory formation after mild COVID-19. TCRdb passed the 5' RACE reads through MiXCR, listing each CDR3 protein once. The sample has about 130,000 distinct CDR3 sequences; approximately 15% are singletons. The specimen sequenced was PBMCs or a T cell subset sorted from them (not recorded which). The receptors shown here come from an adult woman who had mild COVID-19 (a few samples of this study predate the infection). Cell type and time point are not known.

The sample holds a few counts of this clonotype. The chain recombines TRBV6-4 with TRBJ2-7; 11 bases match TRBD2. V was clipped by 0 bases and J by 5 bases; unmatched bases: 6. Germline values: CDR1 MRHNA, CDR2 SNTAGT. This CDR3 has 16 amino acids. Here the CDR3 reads CASSDSSTSGDDEQYF. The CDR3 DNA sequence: TGTGCCAGCAGTGACTCTTCGACTAGCGGGGACGACGAGCAGTACTTC.

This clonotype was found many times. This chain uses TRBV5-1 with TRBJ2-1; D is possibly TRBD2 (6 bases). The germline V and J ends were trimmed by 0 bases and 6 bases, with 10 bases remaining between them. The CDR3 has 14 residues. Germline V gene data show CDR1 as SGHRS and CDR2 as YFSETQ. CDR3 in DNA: TGCGCCAGCAGCTTGGGGAGGGGACTCAATGAGCAGTTCTTC. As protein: CASSLGRGLNEQFF.

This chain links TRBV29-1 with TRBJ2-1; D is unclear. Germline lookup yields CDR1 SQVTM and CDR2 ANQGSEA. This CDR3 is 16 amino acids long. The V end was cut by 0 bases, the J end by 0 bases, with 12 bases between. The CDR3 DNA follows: TGCAGCGTTGAAGATAGTGTCTCGAGCTCCTACAATGAGCAGTTCTTC. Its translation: CSVEDSVSSSYNEQFF.

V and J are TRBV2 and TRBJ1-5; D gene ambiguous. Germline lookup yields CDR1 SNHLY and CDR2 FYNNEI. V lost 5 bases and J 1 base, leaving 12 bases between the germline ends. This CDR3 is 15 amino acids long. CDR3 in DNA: TGTGCCAGCAGTTTATATGGTGTGAGCAATCAGCCCCAGCATTTT. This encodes CASSLYGVSNQPQHF.

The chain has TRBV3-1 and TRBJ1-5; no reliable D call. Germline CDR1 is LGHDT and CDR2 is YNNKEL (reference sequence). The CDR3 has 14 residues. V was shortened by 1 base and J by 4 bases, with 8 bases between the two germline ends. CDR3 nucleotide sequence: TGTGCCAGCAGCCAAGCGAATGTAAATCAGCCCCAGCATTTT. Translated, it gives CASSQANVNQPQHF.

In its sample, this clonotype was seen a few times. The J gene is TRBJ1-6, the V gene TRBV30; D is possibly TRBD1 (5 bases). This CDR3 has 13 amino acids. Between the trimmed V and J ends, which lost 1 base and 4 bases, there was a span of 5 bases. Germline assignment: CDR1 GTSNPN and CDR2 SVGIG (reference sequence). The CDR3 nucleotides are TGTGCCTGGAGTGGACAGTATAATTCACCCCTCCACTTT. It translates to CAWSGQYNSPLHF.

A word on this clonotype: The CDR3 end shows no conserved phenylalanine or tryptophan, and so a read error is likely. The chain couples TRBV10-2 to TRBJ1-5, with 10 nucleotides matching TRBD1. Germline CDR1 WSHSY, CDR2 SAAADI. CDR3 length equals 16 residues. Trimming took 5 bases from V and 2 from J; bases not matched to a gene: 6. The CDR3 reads CASSPRDRGGNQPQHC. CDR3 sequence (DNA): TGCGCCAGCAGTCCCCGGGACAGGGGCGGCAATCAGCCCCAGCATTGT.

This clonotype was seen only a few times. In nucleotides, the CDR3 is TGTGCCAGTAGTATCTGGCTAGCGGGAGCCGAGCAGTACTTC. This sequence encodes CASSIWLAGAEQYF. The chain carries TRBV19 and TRBJ2-7; 10 bases match TRBD2. In germline, CDR1 is LNHDA, CDR2 SQIVND (reference sequence). The CDR3 contains 14 residues. V gave up 3 bases and J gave up 6 bases; unmatched junction bases: 5.

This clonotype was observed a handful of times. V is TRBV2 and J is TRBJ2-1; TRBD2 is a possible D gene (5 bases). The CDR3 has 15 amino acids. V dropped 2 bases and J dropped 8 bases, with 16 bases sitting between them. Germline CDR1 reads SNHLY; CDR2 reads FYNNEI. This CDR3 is CASSERWQLLDEQFF. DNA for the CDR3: TGTGCCAGCAGTGAAAGGTGGCAGCTACTAGATGAGCAGTTCTTC.

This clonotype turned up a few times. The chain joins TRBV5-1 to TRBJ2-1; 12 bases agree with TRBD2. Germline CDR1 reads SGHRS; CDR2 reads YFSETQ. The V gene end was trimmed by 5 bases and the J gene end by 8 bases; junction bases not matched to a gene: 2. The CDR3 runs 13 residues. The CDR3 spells CASRTSGSYEQFF. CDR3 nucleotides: TGCGCCAGCAGGACTAGCGGGAGCTATGAGCAGTTCTTC.

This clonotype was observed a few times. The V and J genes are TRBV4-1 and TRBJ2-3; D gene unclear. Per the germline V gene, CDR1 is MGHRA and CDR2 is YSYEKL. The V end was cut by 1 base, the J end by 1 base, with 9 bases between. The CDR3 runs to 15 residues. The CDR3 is CASSQVWQRTDTQYF. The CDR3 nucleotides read TGCGCCAGCAGCCAAGTGTGGCAGCGCACAGATACGCAGTATTTT.

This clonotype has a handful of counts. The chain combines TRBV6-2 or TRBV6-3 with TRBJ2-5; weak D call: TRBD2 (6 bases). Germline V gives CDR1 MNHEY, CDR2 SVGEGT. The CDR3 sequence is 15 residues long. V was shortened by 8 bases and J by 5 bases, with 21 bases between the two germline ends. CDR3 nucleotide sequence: TGTGCCAGCCGCGCTAGCGACCCCTACCTGGAGACCCAGTACTTC. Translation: CASRASDPYLETQYF.

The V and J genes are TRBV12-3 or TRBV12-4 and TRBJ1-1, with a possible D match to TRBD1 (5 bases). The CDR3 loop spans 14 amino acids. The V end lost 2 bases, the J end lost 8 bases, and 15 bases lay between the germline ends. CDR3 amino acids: CASSLPYGGYEAFF. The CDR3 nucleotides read TGTGCCAGCAGTTTACCATATGGGGGATACGAAGCTTTCTTT.

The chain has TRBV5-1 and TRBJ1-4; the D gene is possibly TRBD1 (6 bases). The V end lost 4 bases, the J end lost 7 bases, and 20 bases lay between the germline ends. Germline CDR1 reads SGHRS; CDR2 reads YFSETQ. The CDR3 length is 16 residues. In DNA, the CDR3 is TGCGCCAGCAGCCCGGGGGGGGGCGACGAAAGTGAAAAACTGTTTTTT. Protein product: CASSPGGGDESEKLFF.

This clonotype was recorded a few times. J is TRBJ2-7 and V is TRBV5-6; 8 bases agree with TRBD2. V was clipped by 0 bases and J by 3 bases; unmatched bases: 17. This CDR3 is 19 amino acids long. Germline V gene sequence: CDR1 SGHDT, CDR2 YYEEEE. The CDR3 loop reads CASSLGIGTRSDWVYEQYF. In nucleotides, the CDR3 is TGTGCCAGCAGCTTGGGGATAGGGACTAGATCCGATTGGGTCTACGAGCAGTACTTC.

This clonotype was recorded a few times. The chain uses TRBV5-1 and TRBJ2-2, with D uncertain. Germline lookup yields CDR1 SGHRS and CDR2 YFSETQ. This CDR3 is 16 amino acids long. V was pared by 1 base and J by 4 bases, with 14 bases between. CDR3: CASSLLSVDVTGELFF. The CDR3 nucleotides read TGCGCCAGCAGCTTGTTGAGTGTGGATGTCACCGGGGAGCTGTTTTTT.

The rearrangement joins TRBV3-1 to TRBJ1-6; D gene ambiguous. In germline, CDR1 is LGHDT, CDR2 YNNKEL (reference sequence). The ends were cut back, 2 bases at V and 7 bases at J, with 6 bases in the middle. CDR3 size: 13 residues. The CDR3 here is CASSQSWNSPLHF. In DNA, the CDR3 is TGTGCCAGCAGCCAATCATGGAATTCACCCCTCCACTTT.

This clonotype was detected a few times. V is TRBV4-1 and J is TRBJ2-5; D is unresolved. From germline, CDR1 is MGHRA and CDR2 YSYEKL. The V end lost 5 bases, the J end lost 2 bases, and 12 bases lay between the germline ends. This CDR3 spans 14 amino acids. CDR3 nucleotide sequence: TGCGCCAGCAGCTGGCGTTCCTCGCAAGAGACCCAGTACTTC. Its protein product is CASSWRSSQETQYF.

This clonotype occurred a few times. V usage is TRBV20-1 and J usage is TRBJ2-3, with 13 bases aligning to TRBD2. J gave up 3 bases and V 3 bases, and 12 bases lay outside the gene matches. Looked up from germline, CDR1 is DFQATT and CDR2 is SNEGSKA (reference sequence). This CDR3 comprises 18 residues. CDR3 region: CSARWTSGGLILTDTQYF. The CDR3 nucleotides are TGCAGTGCTAGGTGGACTAGCGGGGGTCTCATTTTAACAGATACGCAGTATTTT.

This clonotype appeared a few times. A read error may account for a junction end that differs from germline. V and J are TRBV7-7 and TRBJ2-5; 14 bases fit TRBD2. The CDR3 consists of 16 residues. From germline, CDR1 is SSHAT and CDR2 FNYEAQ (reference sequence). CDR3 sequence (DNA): TGTGCTAGCAGCTCGGGGACTAGCGGGAGCCAAGAGACCCAGTACTTC. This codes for CASSSGTSGSQETQYF.

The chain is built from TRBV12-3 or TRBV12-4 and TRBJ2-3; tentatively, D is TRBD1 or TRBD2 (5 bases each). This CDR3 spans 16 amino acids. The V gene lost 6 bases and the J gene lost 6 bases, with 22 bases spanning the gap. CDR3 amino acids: CASRNLGRAWGDTQYF. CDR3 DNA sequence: TGTGCCAGCAGGAACCTAGGAAGGGCCTGGGGGGATACGCAGTATTTT.

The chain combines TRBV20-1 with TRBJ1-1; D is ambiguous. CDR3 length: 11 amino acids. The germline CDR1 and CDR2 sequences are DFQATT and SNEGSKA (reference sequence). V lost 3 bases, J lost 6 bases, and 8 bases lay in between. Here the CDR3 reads CSASESPEAFF. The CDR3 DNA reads TGCAGTGCTAGCGAGTCCCCTGAAGCTTTCTTT.

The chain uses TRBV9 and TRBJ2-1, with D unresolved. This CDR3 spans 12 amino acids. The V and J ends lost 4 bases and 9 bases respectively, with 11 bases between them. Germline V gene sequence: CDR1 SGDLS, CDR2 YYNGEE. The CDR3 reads CASSPTGAEQFF. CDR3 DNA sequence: TGTGCCAGCAGCCCGACGGGTGCTGAGCAGTTCTTC. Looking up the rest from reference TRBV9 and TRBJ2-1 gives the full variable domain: DSGVTQTPKHLITATGQRVTLRCSPRSGDLSVYWYQQSLDQGLQFLIQYYNGEERAKGNILERFSAQQFPDLHSELNLSSLELGDSALYFCASSPTGAEQFFGPGTRLTVL.